The following is a TCR beta chain sequence with its context. This entry belongs to a study of blood T cell repertoires in COVID-19. Across the whole study: From the United States, Italy and Spain came samples of acute and convalescent COVID-19. From T cells, B-cell-depleted T cells, or PBMCs came the material, which was cDNA or gDNA.

The CDR3 loop spans 13 amino acids. V shed 5 bases and J 7 bases; nucleotides not matched to a gene: 6. Germline loops: CDR1 LNHDA, CDR2 SQIVND (reference sequence). Original handling: How many nucleated cells were present was estimated from reference gene primer amplification. Data came from immunoSEQ multiplex PCR; TCRdb stores just in-frame clones and leaves some out. From that table come the V and J calls and clone size; the DNA was used to work out D and trimming. The sample records some 90,000 clones, 89% being singletons. The rearrangement uses TRBV19 and TRBJ1-2; 8 nucleotides agree with TRBD1. The specimen was peripheral blood. The clonotype was recovered from a man aged 50-59 years with acute or convalescent COVID-19. The CDR3 DNA reads as TGTGCCAGTAGTTGGACAGGGAGCCCTGGCTACACCTTC. Translation: CASSWTGSPGYTF.